What follows are 30 T cell receptor beta chains derived from one specimen sequenced in a study of radiotherapy plus CTLA-4 blockade in lung cancer. Generated by immunoSEQ multiplex PCR, the TCRdb table keeps only in-frame clones and is missing some. The table has about 98,000 clones, 75% to 85% seen once. The sequenced sample was peripheral blood, obtained from a patient treated with radiotherapy plus ipilimumab. These receptors all stem from a human donor with non-small cell lung cancer who had a partial response to radiotherapy plus ipilimumab.

In its sample, this clone was seen once. The chain is built from TRBV30 and TRBJ1-1; no firm D call. V was shortened by 2 bases and J by 1 base, with 11 bases between the two germline ends. This CDR3 is built from 14 residues. From germline, CDR1 is GTSNPN and CDR2 SVGIG (reference sequence). The CDR3, as DNA: TGTGCCTGGAGTCAGGATTTGGGGAACACTGAAGCTTTCTTT. This encodes CAWSQDLGNTEAFF.

The J gene is TRBJ1-5, the V gene TRBV28; D gene uncertain. The V end lost 4 bases, the J end lost 0 bases, and 10 bases lay between the germline ends. The CDR3 totals 15 residues. CDR1 is MDHEN and CDR2 is SYDVKM in the germline V gene. CDR3 coding DNA: TGTGCCAGCAGTTCTCGAGATTATAGCAATCAGCCCCAGCATTTT. Protein product: CASSSRDYSNQPQHF.

The chain has TRBV5-1 and TRBJ2-2; TRBD2 aligns across 7 bases. Germline V gives CDR1 SGHRS, CDR2 YFSETQ. This CDR3 comprises 14 residues. The junction had 2 bases not matched to a gene; V was cut back by 3 bases and J by 3 bases. Here the CDR3 DNA reads TGCGCCAGCAGCTGGGGGGGGGACACCGGGGAGCTGTTTTTT. The encoded protein is CASSWGGDTGELFF.

The chain combines TRBV6-5 with TRBJ1-5; D is undetermined. V was pared by 6 bases and J by 0 bases, with 12 bases between. The CDR3 is made up of 15 amino acids. Germline CDR1 and CDR2: MNHEY and SVGAGI. The CDR3 sequence: CASSPSGISNQPQHF. DNA of the CDR3: TGTGCCAGCAGCCCGAGCGGGATTAGCAATCAGCCCCAGCATTTT.

This clone was detected only once. The chain carries TRBV10-3 and TRBJ1-2; TRBD1 is a possible D gene (5 bases). V was clipped by 2 bases and J by 2 bases, with 15 bases between them. This CDR3 is 16 amino acids long. The germline V gene encodes CDR1 ENHRY and CDR2 SYGVKD. For the CDR3, the DNA is TGTGCCATCAGTGAGGGGGCAGGGACTATCAACTATGGCTACACCTTC. This translates into CAISEGAGTINYGYTF.

The J gene is TRBJ2-7, the V gene TRBV7-2; a weak D match, TRBD2 (7 bases). Trimming removed 3 bases from V and 1 base from J, with 19 bases in between. Looked up from germline, CDR1 is SGHTA and CDR2 is FQGNSA. The CDR3 covers 17 residues. DNA for the CDR3: TGTGCCAGCAGCTTGGCCGCTACGGGGGGCCGATCCTACGAGCAGTACTTC. This sequence encodes CASSLAATGGRSYEQYF.

The V call is TRBV2, the J call TRBJ2-1; TRBD1 aligns across 9 bases. V lost 7 bases and J lost 6; bases outside the gene matches: 4. The CDR3 totals 13 residues. Germline V gives CDR1 SNHLY, CDR2 FYNNEI. Written as DNA, the CDR3 is TGTGCCAGCATCGGACAGGGGTCCAATGAGCAGTTCTTC. Translation: CASIGQGSNEQFF.

The chain couples TRBV7-9 to TRBJ1-2; 7 bases match TRBD1. The germline V gene has CDR1 SEHNR and CDR2 FQNEAQ (reference sequence). The CDR3 has 14 amino acids. After removal of 2 bases from V and 8 bases from J, the junction contained 8 bases not matched to a gene. The CDR3 spells CASSLLEGAGGYTF. Here the CDR3 DNA reads TGTGCCAGCAGCTTATTGGAGGGGGCAGGGGGCTACACCTTC.

V usage is TRBV2 and J usage is TRBJ2-6; no reliable D call. The CDR3 loop spans 16 amino acids. V shed 3 bases and J shed 4 bases, with 13 bases lying between them. The germline CDR1 and CDR2 sequences are SNHLY and FYNNEI. In DNA, the CDR3 is TGTGCCAGCAGTGAGGTAGTGGGCGCCGGGGCCAACGTCCTGACTTTC. It codes for CASSEVVGAGANVLTF. The whole variable domain, remainder taken from reference TRBV2 and TRBJ2-6, is EPEVTQTPSHQVTQMGQEVILRCVPISNHLYFYWYRQILGQKVEFLVSFYNNEISEKSEIFDDQFSVERPDGSNFTLKIRSTKLEDSAMYFCASSEVVGAGANVLTFGAGSRLTVL.

The J gene is TRBJ1-5, the V gene TRBV27; 7 bases map to TRBD1. Unmatched junction bases numbered 14, after V lost 5 bases and J lost 7 bases. The CDR3 consists of 16 residues. Germline loops: CDR1 MNHEY, CDR2 SMNVEV (reference sequence). CDR3 residues: CASSPASTGTGQPQHF. In nucleotides, the CDR3 is TGTGCCAGCAGTCCAGCGTCGACAGGGACGGGACAGCCCCAGCATTTT.

The chain combines TRBV7-3 with TRBJ1-1, with 7 nucleotides matching TRBD1. After removal of 5 bases from V and 1 base from J, the junction contained 10 bases not matched to a gene. Germline assignment: CDR1 SGHTA and CDR2 FQGTGA. The CDR3 runs to 16 residues. Here the CDR3 reads CASSPFGQAKNTEAFF. CDR3 coding DNA: TGTGCCAGCAGCCCATTTGGACAGGCGAAGAACACTGAAGCTTTCTTT.

V usage is TRBV7-3 and J usage is TRBJ2-5, with a tentative D call TRBD2 (5 bases). V lost 2 bases to trimming and J lost 2 bases, with 12 bases between them. Germline loops: CDR1 SGHTA, CDR2 FQGTGA. The CDR3 loop spans 15 amino acids. In DNA, the CDR3 is TGTGCCAGCAGCTTAGTGGGTAGCGAGCAAGAGACCCAGTACTTC. Its translation: CASSLVGSEQETQYF.

This chain links TRBV29-1 with TRBJ1-1; no clear D. V was shortened by 4 bases and J by 5 bases, with 20 bases between the two germline ends. The CDR3 covers 15 residues. CDR1 is SQVTM, CDR2 ANQGSEA, per germline. The CDR3 region has the DNA TGCAGCGTTGTCTTCCATGGTCGGACGGGAACTGAAGCTTTCTTT. Translating gives CSVVFHGRTGTEAFF.

The chain recombines TRBV19 with TRBJ2-7; D perhaps matches TRBD2 (5 bases). Germline V gives CDR1 LNHDA, CDR2 SQIVND (reference sequence). The V and J ends lost 5 bases and 5 bases respectively, with 16 bases between them. The CDR3 extends over 14 amino acids. CDR3 coding DNA: TGTGCCAGTAGTTCGACGGGATCTACGAACGAGCAGTACTTC. Encoded protein: CASSSTGSTNEQYF.

The chain is built from TRBV27 and TRBJ2-1; 10 nucleotides line up with TRBD2. Looked up from germline, CDR1 is MNHEY and CDR2 is SMNVEV (reference sequence). CDR3 length equals 15 residues. V trimming: 5 bases; J trimming: 10 bases; junction bases outside the gene matches: 11. CDR3 loop: CASSAGTSARSEQFF. The DNA for the CDR3 is TGTGCCAGCAGTGCCGGGACTAGCGCGAGGAGCGAGCAGTTCTTC.

The V and J genes are TRBV4-2 and TRBJ2-3; 9 bases line up with TRBD1. Germline V lookup: CDR1 LGHNA, CDR2 YNFKEQ. V shed 0 bases, J shed 6 bases, and the junction held 4 bases outside the gene matches. The CDR3 extends over 15 amino acids. Here the CDR3 reads CASSQEVGQGDTQYF. The CDR3 DNA is TGTGCCAGCAGCCAAGAGGTGGGACAGGGTGATACGCAGTATTTT.

This clone was observed once. This sequence joins TRBV4-1 and TRBJ2-7; 7 positions agree with TRBD2. With V trimmed by 1 base and J by 6 bases, 12 bases remained unmatched. CDR3 size: 16 residues. Germline V gene sequence: CDR1 MGHRA, CDR2 YSYEKL. The CDR3 sequence is CASSQGPGGGPSEQYF. Written as DNA, the CDR3 is TGCGCCAGCAGCCAAGGACCGGGAGGAGGTCCCAGCGAGCAGTACTTC.

A single count supports this clone. The CDR3 is CASSLTSGTEYF. CDR3 in DNA: TGTGCCAGCAGTTTGACTAGCGGGACGGAGTATTTT. The rearrangement uses TRBV28 and TRBJ2-3; the match to TRBD2 covers 11 bases. V lost 3 bases, J lost 13 bases, and 3 bases stayed unmatched. Per germline, CDR1 MDHEN and CDR2 SYDVKM. The CDR3 loop spans 12 amino acids.

The V gene is TRBV28, the J gene TRBJ2-7, with a tentative D call TRBD1 (5 bases). There are 13 residues in the CDR3. Trimming took 2 bases from V and 6 from J, leaving 11 bases between them. CDR1 and CDR2 from the germline V gene are MDHEN and SYDVKM. The DNA of the CDR3 is TGTGCCAGCAGTTTACCCAGGGATGGCGAGCAGTACTTC. Its translation: CASSLPRDGEQYF. The full variable domain, completed using reference TRBV28 and TRBJ2-7, is DVKVTQSSRYLVKRTGEKVFLECVQDMDHENMFWYRQDPGLGLRLIYFSYDVKMKEKGDIPEGYSVSREKKERFSLILESASTNQTSMYLCASSLPRDGEQYFGPGTRLTVT.

The J gene is TRBJ1-5, the V gene TRBV6-1; D is perhaps TRBD1 (5 bases). The CDR3 has 15 residues. V was cut by 6 bases and J by 2 bases, with 14 bases left in between. The V gene's germline CDR1 is MNHNS and CDR2 SASEGT. CDR3: CASRGLNRGNQPQHF. CDR3 in DNA: TGTGCCAGCAGGGGACTGAATAGGGGCAATCAGCCCCAGCATTTT.

The V gene is TRBV27, the J gene TRBJ2-1; 12 positions agree with TRBD2. The V gene end was trimmed by 6 bases and the J gene end by 6 bases; junction bases not matched to a gene: 21. Germline CDR1 is MNHEY and CDR2 is SMNVEV (reference sequence). The CDR3 covers 20 residues. The CDR3 nucleotides are TGTGCCAGCAGCCGAGACAGGGGGGTGACTAGCGGGAGACTCGGCAATGAGCAGTTCTTC. Translated, it gives CASSRDRGVTSGRLGNEQFF.

This chain joins TRBV18 and TRBJ2-2; the match to TRBD2 covers 8 bases. There are 16 residues in the CDR3. Germline V gene lookup returns CDR1 KGHSH and CDR2 LQKENI. Trimming at V came to 0 bases and at J to 4 bases, leaving 4 bases not matched to a gene. This CDR3 reads CASSPPGGRSTGELFF. The CDR3 region has the DNA TGTGCCAGCTCACCACCGGGCGGGAGGAGCACCGGGGAGCTGTTTTTT.

About this clone itself: Other DNA sequences within the sample encode an identical CDR3. The chain recombines TRBV30 with TRBJ2-7; a possible D gene is TRBD2 (5 bases). Germline V gene data show CDR1 as GTSNPN and CDR2 as SVGIG (reference sequence). The CDR3 loop spans 12 amino acids. Here the CDR3 DNA reads TGTTTCGCCGGGGATGACGGGTACGAGCAGTACTTC. Amino acids: CFAGDDGYEQYF. The full variable domain, completed using reference TRBV30 and TRBJ2-7, is SQTIHQWPATLVQPVGSPLSLECTVEGTSNPNLYWYRQAAGRGLQLLFYSVGIGQISSEVPQNLSASRPQDRQFILSSKKLLLSDSGFYLCFAGDDGYEQYFGPGTRLTVT.

V is TRBV11-2 and J is TRBJ1-2; D possibly corresponds to TRBD1 (5 bases). The V and J ends lost 2 bases and 6 bases respectively, with 13 bases between them. Germline V gene lookup returns CDR1 SGHAT and CDR2 FQNNGV. The CDR3 loop spans 14 amino acids. The chain's CDR3 is CASSLQQGKDGYTF. The CDR3 DNA follows: TGTGCCAGCAGCTTACAGCAGGGAAAGGATGGCTACACCTTC.

The chain is built from TRBV19 and TRBJ2-5; 11 bases fit TRBD2. V gave up 3 bases and J gave up 5 bases; unmatched junction bases: 14. There are 18 residues in the CDR3. Germline lookup yields CDR1 LNHDA and CDR2 SQIVND (reference sequence). The CDR3 spells CASSMGGTSGPTTETQYF. Written as DNA, the CDR3 is TGTGCCAGTAGTATGGGTGGGACTAGCGGCCCTACTACGGAGACCCAGTACTTC.

This clone was picked up a small number of times. The chain is built from TRBV2 and TRBJ2-5; 10 nucleotides align to TRBD2. CDR3 length: 16 amino acids. CDR1 is SNHLY and CDR2 is FYNNEI in the germline V gene. With 10 bases clipped from V and 5 bases from J, the junction kept 16 bases outside the gene matches. The DNA of the CDR3 is TGTGCCACCGTCAGGTCTAGCGGGAGACTAGGGGAGACCCAGTACTTC. It yields the protein CATVRSSGRLGETQYF.

The V and J genes are TRBV16 and TRBJ1-1; the D gene is possibly TRBD1 (6 bases). V lost 4 bases and J lost 1, with 10 bases in between. CDR1 is KGHSY, CDR2 FQNENV, per germline. The CDR3 has 14 amino acids. As DNA, the CDR3 is TGTGCCAGCAGCCTCGGGACATCGAACACTGAAGCTTTCTTT. It specifies CASSLGTSNTEAFF.

This clone appeared a single time. The chain carries TRBV5-1 and TRBJ1-5; D may be TRBD1 (6 bases). The CDR3 has 15 residues. Deletions cut 1 base from V and 6 bases from J, with 14 bases between. CDR1 is SGHRS, CDR2 YFSETQ, per germline. In DNA form, the CDR3 reads TGCGCCAGCAGCTTGCAGGCAGGGGAAGGTCAGCCCCAGCATTTT. It codes for CASSLQAGEGQPQHF.

V is TRBV5-1 and J is TRBJ2-5; perhaps TRBD1 as D (6 bases). Germline loops: CDR1 SGHRS, CDR2 YFSETQ. CDR3 length: 13 residues. V was pared by 0 bases and J by 3 bases, with 6 bases between. CDR3 protein: CASSLEGEETQYF. The CDR3 DNA reads TGCGCCAGCAGCTTGGAGGGGGAAGAGACCCAGTACTTC.

The V call is TRBV7-3, the J call TRBJ2-5; 7 nucleotides match TRBD1. The trim removed 5 bases at V and 4 bases at J, leaving 7 bases unmatched. Germline lookup yields CDR1 SGHTA and CDR2 FQGTGA. The CDR3 totals 14 residues. DNA for the CDR3: TGTGCCAGCAGCACCTCAGGGGGTTCAGAGACCCAGTACTTC. It encodes CASSTSGGSETQYF. Drawing the rest from reference TRBV7-3 and TRBJ2-5, the complete variable domain is GAGVSQTPSNKVTEKGKYVELRCDPISGHTALYWYRQSLGQGPEFLIYFQGTGAADDSGLPNDRFFAVRPEGSVSTLKIQRTERGDSAVYLCASSTSGGSETQYFGPGTRLLVL.